This T cell receptor (beta chain) was found in a study of T-cell memory formation after mild COVID-19. Overall study: The TCR clusters were mostly specific to one donor. Study outcomes and limitations: CD4+ contracting clones lay mainly in CM and EM, CD8+ ones in EMRA. Memory sampled before infection contained some responding clones, suggesting cross-reactive memory joined.

This CDR3 is built from 14 residues. V lost 0 bases to trimming and J lost 3 bases, with 10 bases between them. Germline lookup yields CDR1 SGHRS and CDR2 YFSETQ. Worth noting for this clonotype: Its antigen is unidentified.

TCRdb fed the 5' RACE reads into MiXCR, producing one record per CDR3 protein. In the table there are hundreds of thousands of distinct CDR3 sequences, around 27% of which are singletons. Sequencing used PBMCs or a T cell subset sorted from them (not recorded which). This sequence originates from an adult woman who had mild COVID-19 (a few samples of this study predate the infection). Cell type and time point are not known. The chain couples TRBV5-1 to TRBJ2-7; D not resolved. CDR3 loop: CASSLADLFYEQYF. DNA of the CDR3: TGCGCCAGCAGCTTGGCCGATCTATTCTACGAGCAGTACTTC.